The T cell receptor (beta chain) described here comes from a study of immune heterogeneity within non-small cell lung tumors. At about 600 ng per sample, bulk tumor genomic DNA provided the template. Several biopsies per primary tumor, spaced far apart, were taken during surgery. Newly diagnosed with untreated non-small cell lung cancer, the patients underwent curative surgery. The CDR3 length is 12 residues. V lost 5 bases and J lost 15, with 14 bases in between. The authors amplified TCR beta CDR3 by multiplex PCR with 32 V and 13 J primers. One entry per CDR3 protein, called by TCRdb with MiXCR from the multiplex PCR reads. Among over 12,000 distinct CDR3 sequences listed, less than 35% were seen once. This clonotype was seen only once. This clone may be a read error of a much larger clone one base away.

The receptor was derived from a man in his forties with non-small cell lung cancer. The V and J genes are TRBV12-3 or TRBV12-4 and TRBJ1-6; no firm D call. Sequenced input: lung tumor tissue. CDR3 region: CASSRTAAHLHF. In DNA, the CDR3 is TGTGCCAGCAGTCGTACGGCGGCACACCTCCACTTT.